This TCR beta chain was recorded in a study of tumor-infiltrating lymphocytes in localized non-small cell lung cancer. Study in general: From each patient, both tumor and uninvolved lung, non-adjacent to tumor, were sampled. Study outcomes and limitations: Immunotypes IM1 and IM2 had similar TCR-derived T-cell fractions.

This CDR3 spans 13 amino acids. V lost 6 bases and J lost 5, with 11 bases in between. Per germline, CDR1 SNHLY and CDR2 FYNNEI. As for this clone: The target antigen is unknown.

The method was immunoSEQ multiplex PCR; TCRdb's version includes in-frame clones alone and lacks a portion of them. The table shows 20,000 to 25,000 clones, with approximately 64% occurring only once. V is TRBV2 and J is TRBJ2-1, with D possibly being TRBD2 (6 bases). The sequencing input was lung tumor tissue. The receptor was derived from a human donor with non-small cell lung cancer. The CDR3 is CASSREAHNEQFF. CDR3 bases: TGTGCCAGCAGCAGGGAGGCCCACAATGAGCAGTTCTTC.